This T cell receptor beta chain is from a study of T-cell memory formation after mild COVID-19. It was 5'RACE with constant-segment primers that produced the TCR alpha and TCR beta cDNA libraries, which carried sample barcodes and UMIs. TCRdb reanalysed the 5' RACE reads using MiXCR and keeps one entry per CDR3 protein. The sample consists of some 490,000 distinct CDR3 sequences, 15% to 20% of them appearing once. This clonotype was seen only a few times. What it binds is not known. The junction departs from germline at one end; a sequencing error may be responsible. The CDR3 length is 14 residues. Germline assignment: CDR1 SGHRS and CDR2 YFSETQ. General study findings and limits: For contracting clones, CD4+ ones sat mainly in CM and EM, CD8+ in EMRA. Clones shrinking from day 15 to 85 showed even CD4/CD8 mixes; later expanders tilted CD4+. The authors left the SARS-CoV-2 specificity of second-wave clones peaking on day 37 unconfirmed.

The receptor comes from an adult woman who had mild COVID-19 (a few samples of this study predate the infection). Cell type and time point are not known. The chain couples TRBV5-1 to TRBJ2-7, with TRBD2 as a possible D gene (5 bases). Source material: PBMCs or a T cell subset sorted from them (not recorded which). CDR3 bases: TGCGCCACCAGCACCCTAAGCGGCGCCTCTGTGCAGTACTTC. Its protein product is CATSTLSGASVQYF.